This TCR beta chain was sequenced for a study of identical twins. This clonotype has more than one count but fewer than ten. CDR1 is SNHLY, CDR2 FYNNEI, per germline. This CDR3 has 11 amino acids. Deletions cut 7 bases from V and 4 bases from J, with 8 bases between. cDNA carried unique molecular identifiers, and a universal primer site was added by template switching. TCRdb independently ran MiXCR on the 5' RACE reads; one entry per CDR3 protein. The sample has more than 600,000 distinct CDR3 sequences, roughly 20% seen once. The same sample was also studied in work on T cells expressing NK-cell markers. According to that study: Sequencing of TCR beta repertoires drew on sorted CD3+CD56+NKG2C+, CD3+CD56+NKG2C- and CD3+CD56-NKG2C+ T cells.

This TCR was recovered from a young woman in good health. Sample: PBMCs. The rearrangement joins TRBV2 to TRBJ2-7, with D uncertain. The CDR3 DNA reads TGTGCCAGCAAATATCATTACGAGCAGTACTTC. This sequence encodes CASKYHYEQYF.